This TCR beta chain was identified during a study of T cell responses to AZD1222 COVID-19 vaccine. Study-wide findings and caveats: The donor cohort was predominantly white British with a female majority, and clonal diversity may have been underestimated. Dominant at 160-218 and 743-854, vaccine-associated CD4 TCRs also spanned spike.

In germline, CDR1 is SGHRS, CDR2 YFSETQ. This CDR3 has 15 residues. J was trimmed by 6 bases and V by 2 bases; bases with no gene match: 2. Some clones are missing from TCRdb's copy, which holds only in-frame ones; the method was immunoSEQ multiplex PCR. Of about 140,000 clones listed, about 86% are singletons. Details on this clone: The antigen is undetermined.

The sample consisted of peripheral blood, taken on day 0 of AZD1222 vaccination. This clonotype was sampled from an adult in good health. V and J are TRBV5-1 and TRBJ2-1, with 13 bases that match TRBD2. CDR3 in amino acids: CASSLWTSGSNEQFF. Written as DNA, the CDR3 is TGCGCCAGCAGCTTATGGACTAGCGGGAGCAATGAGCAGTTCTTC.